A selection of T cell receptor beta chains follows, all from one sample in a study of T cell repertoires in cytomegalovirus infection. MiXCR, run by TCRdb on the reads, gives a single entry per CDR3 protein. Found here are over 250,000 distinct CDR3 sequences, roughly 25% of them singletons; the top ten hold over 11%. The sample taken for sequencing was PBMCs. These receptors were collected from a human donor in good health (CMV status not recorded). Some clones in this sample may be carry-over from other donors' samples. Both conserved end residues are part of each CDR3. D genes are given only for firm matches. Expanded clones are given a class, and other clones once, few, many or no size at all.

J,V,size,D,CDR3,DNA
TRBJ2-7,TRBV28,NA,TRBD2,CASSLWGQASGAEQYF,TGTGCCAGCAGTTTATGGGGGCAGGCTAGCGGGGCCGAGCAGTACTTC
TRBJ2-1,TRBV5-1,NA,TRBD1,CASSKGQGGEQFF,TGCGCCAGCAGCAAAGGACAGGGTGGTGAGCAGTTCTTC
TRBJ2-7,TRBV6-5,many,NA,CASSSVYEQYF,TGTGCCAGCAGTTCTGTTTACGAGCAGTACTTC
TRBJ2-6,TRBV28,NA,NA,CASVGAGANVLTF,TGTGCCAGCGTTGGGGCGGGGGCCAACGTCCTGACTTTC
TRBJ1-5,TRBV7-2,many,NA,CASSLQNNQPQHF,TGTGCCAGCAGCTTACAGAACAATCAGCCCCAGCATTTT
TRBJ2-7,TRBV15,few,NA,CATSRDYSYEQYF,TGTGCCACCAGCAGGGACTACTCCTACGAGCAGTACTTC
TRBJ2-6,TRBV4-2,NA,TRBD1,CASSQGRGPGANVLTF,TGTGCCAGCAGCCAAGGCAGGGGGCCTGGGGCCAACGTCCTGACTTTC
TRBJ2-5,TRBV7-2,many,TRBD1,CASSGQGNYVETQYF,TGTGCCAGCAGCGGACAGGGGAACTATGTTGAGACCCAGTACTTC
TRBJ1-2,TRBV7-2,many,NA,CASSSSNYGYTF,TGTGCCAGCAGCTCTTCTAACTATGGCTACACCTTC
TRBJ1-1,TRBV10-3,NA,NA,CAIGHLENTEAFF,TGTGCCATCGGCCACCTAGAGAACACTGAAGCTTTCTTT
TRBJ2-5,TRBV6-2/TRBV6-3,few,TRBD2,CASSWGAGAFQETQYF,TGTGCCAGCAGTTGGGGAGCGGGAGCATTCCAAGAGACCCAGTACTTC
TRBJ2-7,TRBV7-9,few,NA,CASSFAGTNYEQYF,TGTGCCAGCAGCTTCGCCGGGACAAACTACGAGCAGTACTTC
TRBJ2-3,TRBV5-1,NA,NA,CASRPDPPSTDTQYF,TGCGCCAGCAGGCCCGACCCTCCTAGCACAGATACGCAGTATTTT
TRBJ2-2,TRBV12-5,NA,TRBD2,CASGGGGQGSPGELFF,TGTGCTAGTGGCGGGGGGGGCCAGGGAAGTCCCGGGGAGCTGTTTTTT
TRBJ2-5,TRBV7-9,few,NA,CASSPGTHQETQYF,TGTGCCAGCAGCCCCGGGACACACCAAGAGACCCAGTACTTC
TRBJ2-2,TRBV12-3/TRBV12-4,few,TRBD2,CASRAGLTTGELFF,TGTGCCAGCAGGGCGGGACTAACCACCGGGGAGCTGTTTTTT
TRBJ1-5,TRBV10-3,once,TRBD1,CAISATGSNQPQHF,TGTGCCATCAGTGCGACAGGGAGCAATCAGCCCCAGCATTTT
TRBJ2-7,TRBV20-1,many,NA,CSARDPGRGTYEQYF,TGCAGTGCTAGGGATCCGGGACGGGGGACCTACGAGCAGTACTTC
TRBJ2-7,TRBV6-2/TRBV6-3,few,TRBD2,CASSNLAGEIEQYF,TGTGCCAGCAGTAATCTAGCGGGAGAAATCGAGCAGTACTTC
TRBJ2-3,TRBV7-2,many,NA,CASSLAGDRTDTQYF,TGTGCCAGCAGCTTAGCGGGGGACCGCACAGATACGCAGTATTTT
TRBJ2-7,TRBV27,NA,NA,CASSQSWGAYEQYF,TGTGCCAGCAGCCAAAGTTGGGGGGCCTACGAGCAGTACTTC
TRBJ1-2,TRBV5-5,NA,NA,CASSPDGGYGYTF,TGTGCCAGCAGCCCCGACGGAGGCTATGGCTACACCTTC
TRBJ2-3,TRBV29-1,NA,NA,CSVDVIADTQYF,TGCAGCGTTGACGTTATCGCAGATACGCAGTATTTT
TRBJ2-5,TRBV12-5,few,TRBD1,CASGLATGAGETQYF,TGTGCTAGTGGTTTGGCGACAGGGGCAGGAGAGACCCAGTACTTC
TRBJ2-7,TRBV20-1,NA,TRBD2,CSARSRGRGRLDEQYF,TGCAGTGCTAGATCACGAGGGCGGGGGAGACTGGACGAGCAGTACTTC
TRBJ2-1,TRBV27,few,NA,CASSLRALYNEQFF,TGTGCCAGCAGTTTAAGGGCCCTCTACAATGAGCAGTTCTTC
TRBJ2-3,TRBV7-2,NA,NA,CASSLAGWADTQYF,TGTGCCAGCAGCTTAGCAGGGTGGGCAGATACGCAGTATTTT
TRBJ1-1,TRBV7-2,many,TRBD1,CASSQTDRGTEAFF,TGTGCCAGCAGTCAGACGGACAGGGGCACTGAAGCTTTCTTT
TRBJ2-1,TRBV5-1,NA,TRBD1,CASRRQGSDNEQFF,TGCGCCAGCAGGCGACAGGGGAGTGACAATGAGCAGTTCTTC
TRBJ2-7,TRBV6-2/TRBV6-3,NA,TRBD1,CASRTLQGALSYEQYF,TGTGCCAGCAGGACCTTACAGGGGGCTCTCTCCTACGAGCAGTACTTC